The clone carrying this TCR beta chain appeared once. Produced via immunoSEQ multiplex PCR; TCRdb's table is partial and in-frame only. The sample carries about 75,000 clones, 95% to 97% recorded once. This entry is derived from a study of technical replicates of blood from several donors. The sequence was collected from a human donor in good health. Sequenced sample: T cells isolated from PBMCs.

The DNA of the CDR3 is TGCGCCAGCACAGATATGCGGGAGTTCTACGAGCAGTACTTC. It yields the protein CASTDMREFYEQYF. This chain connects TRBV10-2 to TRBJ2-7; 7 nucleotides match TRBD2. This CDR3 comprises 14 residues. Trimming cost V 7 bases and J 3 bases; bases outside gene matches: 9. Germline V gives CDR1 WSHSY, CDR2 SAAADI.